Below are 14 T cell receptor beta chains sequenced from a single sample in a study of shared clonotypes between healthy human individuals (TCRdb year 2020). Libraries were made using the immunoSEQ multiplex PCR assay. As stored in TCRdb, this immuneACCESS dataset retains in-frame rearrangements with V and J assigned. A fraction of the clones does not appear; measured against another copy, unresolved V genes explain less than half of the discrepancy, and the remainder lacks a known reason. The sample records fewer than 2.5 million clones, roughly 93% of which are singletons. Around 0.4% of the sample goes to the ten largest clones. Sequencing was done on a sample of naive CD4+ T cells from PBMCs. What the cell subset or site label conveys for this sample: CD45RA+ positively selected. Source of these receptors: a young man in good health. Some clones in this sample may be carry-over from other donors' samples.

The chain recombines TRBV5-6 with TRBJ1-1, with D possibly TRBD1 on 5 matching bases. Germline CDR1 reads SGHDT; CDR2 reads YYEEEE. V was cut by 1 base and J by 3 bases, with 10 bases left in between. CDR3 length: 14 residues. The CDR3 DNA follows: TGTGCCAGCAGCTTGAAAGGAGGGGACACTGAAGCTTTCTTT. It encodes CASSLKGGDTEAFF. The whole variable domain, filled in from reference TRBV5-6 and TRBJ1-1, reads DAGVTQSPTHLIKTRGQQVTLRCSPKSGHDTVSWYQQALGQGPQFIFQYYEEEERQRGNFPDRFSGHQFPNYSSELNVNALLLGDSALYLCASSLKGGDTEAFFGQGTRLTVV.

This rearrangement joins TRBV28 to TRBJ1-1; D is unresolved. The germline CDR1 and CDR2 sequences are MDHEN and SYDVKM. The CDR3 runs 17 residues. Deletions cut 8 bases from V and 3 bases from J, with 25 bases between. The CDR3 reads CASRYANPGKGDTEAFF. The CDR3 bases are TGTGCCAGCCGTTATGCCAACCCCGGGAAAGGTGACACTGAAGCTTTCTTT.

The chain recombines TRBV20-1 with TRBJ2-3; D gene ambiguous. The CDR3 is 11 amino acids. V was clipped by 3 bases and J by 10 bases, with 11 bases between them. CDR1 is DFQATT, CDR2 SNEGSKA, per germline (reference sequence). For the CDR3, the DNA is TGCAGTGCTAGCCCCGAGTCTTCGCAGTATTTT. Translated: CSASPESSQYF.

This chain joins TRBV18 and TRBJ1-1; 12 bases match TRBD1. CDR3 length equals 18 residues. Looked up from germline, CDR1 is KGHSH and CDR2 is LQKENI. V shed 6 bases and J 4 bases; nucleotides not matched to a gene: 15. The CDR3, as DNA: TGTGCCAGCTCGCAACAACTAGCGGGACAGGGGGCTTTCACTGAAGCTTTCTTT. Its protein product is CASSQQLAGQGAFTEAFF.

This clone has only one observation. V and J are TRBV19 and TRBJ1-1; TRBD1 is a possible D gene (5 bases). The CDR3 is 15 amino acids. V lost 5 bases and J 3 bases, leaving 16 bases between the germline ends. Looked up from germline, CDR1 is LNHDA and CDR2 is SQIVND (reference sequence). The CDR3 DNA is TGTGCCAGTAGTGAATGGAGGGGTGAGGACACTGAAGCTTTCTTT. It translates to CASSEWRGEDTEAFF.

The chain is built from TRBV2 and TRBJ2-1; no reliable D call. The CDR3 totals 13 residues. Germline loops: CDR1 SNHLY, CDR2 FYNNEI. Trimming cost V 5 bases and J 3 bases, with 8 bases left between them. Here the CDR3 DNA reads TGTGCCAGCAGTCCCACCCTCTACAATGAGCAGTTCTTC. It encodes CASSPTLYNEQFF.

The CDR3, as DNA: TGTGCCATCAGTGAGTCGACTCCCCGGATCACAGATACGCAGTATTTT. Protein sequence: CAISESTPRITDTQYF. The rearrangement uses TRBV10-3 and TRBJ2-3, with D uncertain. The V end lost 0 bases, the J end lost 2 bases, and 12 bases lay between the germline ends. There are 16 residues in the CDR3. CDR1 is ENHRY and CDR2 is SYGVKD in the germline V gene.

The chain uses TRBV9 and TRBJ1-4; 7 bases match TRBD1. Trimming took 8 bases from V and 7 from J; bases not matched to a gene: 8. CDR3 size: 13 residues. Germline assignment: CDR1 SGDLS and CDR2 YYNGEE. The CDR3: CASSRGAGEKLFF. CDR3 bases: TGTGCCAGTTCCAGGGGGGCGGGTGAAAAACTGTTTTTT.

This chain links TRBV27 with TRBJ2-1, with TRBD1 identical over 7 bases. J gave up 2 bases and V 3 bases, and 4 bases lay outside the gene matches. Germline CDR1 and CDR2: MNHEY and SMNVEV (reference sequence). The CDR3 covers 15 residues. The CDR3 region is CASSFYRGPYNEQFF. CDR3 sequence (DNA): TGTGCCAGCAGTTTTTACAGGGGACCCTACAATGAGCAGTTCTTC.

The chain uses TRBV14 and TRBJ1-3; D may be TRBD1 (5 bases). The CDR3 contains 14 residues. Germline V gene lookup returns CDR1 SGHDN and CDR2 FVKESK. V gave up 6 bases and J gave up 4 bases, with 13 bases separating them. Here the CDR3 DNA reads TGTGCCAGCAGTGTGGCCAGGGCCGGAAACACCATATATTTT. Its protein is CASSVARAGNTIYF.

The CDR3 is CASSFLGEGQNQPQHF. In DNA form, the CDR3 reads TGTGCCAGCAGTTTTTTGGGGGAGGGACAGAATCAGCCCCAGCATTTT. The chain recombines TRBV28 with TRBJ1-5, with 7 bases that match TRBD1. There are 16 residues in the CDR3. Trimming took 3 bases from V and 4 from J; bases not matched to a gene: 9. Germline V gene sequence: CDR1 MDHEN, CDR2 SYDVKM.

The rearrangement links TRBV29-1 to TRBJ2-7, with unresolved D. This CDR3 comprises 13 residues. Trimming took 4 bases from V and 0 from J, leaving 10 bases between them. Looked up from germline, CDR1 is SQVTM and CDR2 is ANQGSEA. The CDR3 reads CSVVAVNSYEQYF. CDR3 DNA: TGCAGCGTTGTTGCGGTTAACTCCTACGAGCAGTACTTC.

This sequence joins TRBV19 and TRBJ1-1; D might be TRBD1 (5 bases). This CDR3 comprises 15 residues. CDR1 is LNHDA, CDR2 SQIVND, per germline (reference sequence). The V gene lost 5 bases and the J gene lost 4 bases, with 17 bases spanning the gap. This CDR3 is CASSPPGGLPTEAFF. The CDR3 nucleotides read TGTGCCAGTAGTCCACCGGGGGGGTTACCCACTGAAGCTTTCTTT.

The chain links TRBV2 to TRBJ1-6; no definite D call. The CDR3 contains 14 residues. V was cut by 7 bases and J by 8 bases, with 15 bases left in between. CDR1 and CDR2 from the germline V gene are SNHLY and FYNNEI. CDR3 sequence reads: CASIPASEDSPLHF. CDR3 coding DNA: TGTGCCAGCATCCCAGCTTCGGAGGATTCACCCCTCCACTTT.